The sequence of this T cell receptor beta chain was determined in a study of response to subunit inactivated influenza vaccine. The table lists this clonotype with a few counts. The antigen remains undetermined. In TCRdb, the RT-PCR reads were re-called with MiXCR into one record per CDR3 protein. Found here are 500,000 or so distinct CDR3 sequences, more than 15% of them singletons; the top ten hold 3%. Study results and limitations: Every seasonal influenza vaccination brings in few new T cells, the authors suggested.

The CDR3 is 15 residues long. Germline V gene lookup returns CDR1 SGHVS and CDR2 FNYEAQ. Germline trimming cut 5 bases from V and 7 bases from J; bases unmatched to any gene: 8. The gene calls are TRBV7-6 and TRBJ1-6; 7 nucleotides match TRBD1. This specimen consisted of CD4+ T cells sorted from PBMCs, obtained less than 25 months after vaccination. This receptor was obtained from a man in his fifties or sixties who received an inactivated influenza vaccine. For the CDR3, the DNA is TGTGCCAGCAGCCCTGACAGGGTGGTGAATTCACCCCTCCACTTT. Protein product: CASSPDRVVNSPLHF. Using reference TRBV7-6 and TRBJ1-6 for the parts outside the CDR3, the full variable domain is GAGVSQSPRYKVTKRGQDVALRCDPISGHVSLYWYRQALGQGPEFLTYFNYEAQQDKSGLPNDRFSAERPEGSISTLTIQRTEQRDSAMYRCASSPDRVVNSPLHFGNGTRLTVT.